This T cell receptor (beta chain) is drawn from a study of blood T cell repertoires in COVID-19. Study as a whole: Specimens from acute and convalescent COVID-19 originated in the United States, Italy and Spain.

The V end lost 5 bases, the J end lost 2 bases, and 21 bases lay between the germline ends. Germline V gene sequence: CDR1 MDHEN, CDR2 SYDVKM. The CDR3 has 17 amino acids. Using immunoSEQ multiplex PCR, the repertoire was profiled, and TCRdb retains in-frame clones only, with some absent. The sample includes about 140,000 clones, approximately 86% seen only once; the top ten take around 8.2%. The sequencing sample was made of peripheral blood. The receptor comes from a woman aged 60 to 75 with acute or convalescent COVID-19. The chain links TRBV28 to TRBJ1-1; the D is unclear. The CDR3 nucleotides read TGTGCCAGCAGTCCCATGAAGACACCTAACCTCAACACTGAAGCTTTCTTT. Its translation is CASSPMKTPNLNTEAFF.